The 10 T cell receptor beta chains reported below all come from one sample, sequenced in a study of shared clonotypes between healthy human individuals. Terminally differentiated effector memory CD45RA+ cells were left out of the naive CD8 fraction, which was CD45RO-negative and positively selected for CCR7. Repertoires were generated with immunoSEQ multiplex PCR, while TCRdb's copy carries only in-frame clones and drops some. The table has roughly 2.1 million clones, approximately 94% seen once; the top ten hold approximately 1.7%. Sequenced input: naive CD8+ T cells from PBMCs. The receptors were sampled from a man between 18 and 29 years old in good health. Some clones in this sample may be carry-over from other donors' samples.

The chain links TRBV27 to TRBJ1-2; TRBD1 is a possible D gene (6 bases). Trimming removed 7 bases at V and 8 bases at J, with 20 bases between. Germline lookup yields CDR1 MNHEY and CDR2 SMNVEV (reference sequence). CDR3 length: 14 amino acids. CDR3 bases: TGTGCCAGCACCACACGGGGGGCCCTGGGGGGCTACACCTTC. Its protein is CASTTRGALGGYTF.

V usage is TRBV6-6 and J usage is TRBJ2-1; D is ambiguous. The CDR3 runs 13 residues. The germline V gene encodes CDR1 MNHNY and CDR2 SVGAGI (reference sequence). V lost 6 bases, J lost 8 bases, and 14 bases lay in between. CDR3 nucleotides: TGTGCCAGCAGCCCGCTTATTATCGATGAGCAGTTCTTC. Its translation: CASSPLIIDEQFF.

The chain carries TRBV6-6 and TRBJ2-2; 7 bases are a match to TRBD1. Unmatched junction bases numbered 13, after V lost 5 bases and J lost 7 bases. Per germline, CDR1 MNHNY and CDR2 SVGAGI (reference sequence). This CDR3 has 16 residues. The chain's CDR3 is CASSPLSETGFGELFF. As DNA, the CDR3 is TGTGCCAGCAGTCCTTTAAGCGAGACAGGGTTCGGGGAGCTGTTTTTT.

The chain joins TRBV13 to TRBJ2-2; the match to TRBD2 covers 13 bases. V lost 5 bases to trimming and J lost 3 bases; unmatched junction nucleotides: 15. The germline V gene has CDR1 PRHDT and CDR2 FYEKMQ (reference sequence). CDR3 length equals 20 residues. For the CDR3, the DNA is TGTGCCAGCAGCCCCCCCCCGGGACTAGCGGGACCCCGGGACACCGGGGAGCTGTTTTTT. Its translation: CASSPPPGLAGPRDTGELFF.

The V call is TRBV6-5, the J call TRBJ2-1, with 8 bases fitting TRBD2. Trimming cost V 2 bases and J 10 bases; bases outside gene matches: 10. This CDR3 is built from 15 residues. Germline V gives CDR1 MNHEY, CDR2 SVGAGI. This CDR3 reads CASSYPSSGGTEQFF. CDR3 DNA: TGTGCCAGCAGTTACCCCTCAAGCGGGGGAACGGAGCAGTTCTTC.

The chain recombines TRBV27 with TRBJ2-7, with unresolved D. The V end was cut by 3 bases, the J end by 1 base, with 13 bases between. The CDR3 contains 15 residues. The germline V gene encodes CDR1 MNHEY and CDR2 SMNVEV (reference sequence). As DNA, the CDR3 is TGTGCCAGCAGTTTGGAACGGAGCCGATCCTACGAGCAGTACTTC. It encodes CASSLERSRSYEQYF.

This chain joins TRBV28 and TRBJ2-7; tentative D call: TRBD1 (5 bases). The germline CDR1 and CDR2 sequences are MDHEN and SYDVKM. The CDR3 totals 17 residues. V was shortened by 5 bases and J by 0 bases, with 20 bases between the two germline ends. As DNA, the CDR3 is TGTGCCAGCAGTGAAGTGTGGGGCGAATTGAGCTCCTACGAGCAGTACTTC. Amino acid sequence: CASSEVWGELSSYEQYF.

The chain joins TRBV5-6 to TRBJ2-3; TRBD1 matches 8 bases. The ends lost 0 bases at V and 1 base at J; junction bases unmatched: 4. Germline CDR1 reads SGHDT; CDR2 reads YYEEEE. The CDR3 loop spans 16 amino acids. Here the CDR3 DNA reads TGTGCCAGCAGCTTGGATTGGGGACAGGGCACAGATACGCAGTATTTT. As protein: CASSLDWGQGTDTQYF.

CDR3 residues: CASSQDEGLPNEQFF. As DNA, the CDR3 is TGCGCCAGCAGCCAAGATGAAGGACTTCCCAATGAGCAGTTCTTC. This sequence joins TRBV4-3 and TRBJ2-1; D possibly corresponds to TRBD2 (5 bases). This CDR3 comprises 15 residues. V was clipped by 0 bases and J by 6 bases, with 12 bases between them. Germline CDR1 LGHNA, CDR2 YSLEER.

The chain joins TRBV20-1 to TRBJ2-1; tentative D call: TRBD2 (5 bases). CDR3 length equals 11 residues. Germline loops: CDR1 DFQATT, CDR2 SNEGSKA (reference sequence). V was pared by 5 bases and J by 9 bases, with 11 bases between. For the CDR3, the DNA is TGCAGTGCTTTTCTAGGGAGTGAGCAGTTCTTC. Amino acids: CSAFLGSEQFF.